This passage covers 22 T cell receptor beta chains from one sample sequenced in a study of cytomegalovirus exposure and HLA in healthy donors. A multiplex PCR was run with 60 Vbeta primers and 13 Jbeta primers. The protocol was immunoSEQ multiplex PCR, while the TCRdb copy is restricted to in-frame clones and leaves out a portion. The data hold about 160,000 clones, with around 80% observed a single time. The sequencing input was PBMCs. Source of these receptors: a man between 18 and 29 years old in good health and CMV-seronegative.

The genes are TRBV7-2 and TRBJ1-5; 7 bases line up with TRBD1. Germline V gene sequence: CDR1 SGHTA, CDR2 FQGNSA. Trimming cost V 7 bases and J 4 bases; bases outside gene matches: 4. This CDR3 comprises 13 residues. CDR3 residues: CASTLDRNQPQHF. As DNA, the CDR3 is TGTGCCAGCACCCTGGACAGGAATCAGCCCCAGCATTTT.

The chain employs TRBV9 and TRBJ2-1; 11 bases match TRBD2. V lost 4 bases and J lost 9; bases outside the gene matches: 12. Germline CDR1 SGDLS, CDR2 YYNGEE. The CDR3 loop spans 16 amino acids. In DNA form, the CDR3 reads TGTGCCAGCAGCCCGATAGCGGGAGGGGAATCGCGTGAGCAGTTCTTC. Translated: CASSPIAGGESREQFF.

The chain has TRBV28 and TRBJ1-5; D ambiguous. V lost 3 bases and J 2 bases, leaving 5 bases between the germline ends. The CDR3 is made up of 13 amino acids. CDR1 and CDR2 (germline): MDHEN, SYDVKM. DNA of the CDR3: TGTGCCAGCAGTTTCGGGGGCAATCAGCCCCAGCATTTT. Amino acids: CASSFGGNQPQHF.

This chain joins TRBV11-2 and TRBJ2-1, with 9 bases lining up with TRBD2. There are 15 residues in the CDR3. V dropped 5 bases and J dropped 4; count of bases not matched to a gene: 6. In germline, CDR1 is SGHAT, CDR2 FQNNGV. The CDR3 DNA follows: TGTGCCAGCAGCCTGGGGCGGGGGGGTTACAATGAGCAGTTCTTC. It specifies CASSLGRGGYNEQFF.

The CDR3 sequence: CASSLVDQGSTDTQYF. In DNA form, the CDR3 reads TGCGCCAGCAGCTTGGTCGATCAGGGAAGCACAGATACGCAGTATTTT. This sequence joins TRBV5-1 and TRBJ2-3, with D possibly TRBD1 on 5 matching bases. Germline CDR1 reads SGHRS; CDR2 reads YFSETQ. V was trimmed by 0 bases and J by 0 bases, leaving 11 bases between them. The CDR3 is 16 residues long.

The CDR3 region is CASTRGSNTEAFF. The CDR3 nucleotides are TGTGCCAGCACCAGGGGTTCGAACACTGAAGCTTTCTTT. The chain links TRBV7-6 to TRBJ1-1; tentatively, D is TRBD1 (6 bases). The CDR3 length is 13 residues. Germline V gene lookup returns CDR1 SGHVS and CDR2 FNYEAQ. With 7 bases removed from V and 1 base from J, the gap between germline ends came to 10 bases.

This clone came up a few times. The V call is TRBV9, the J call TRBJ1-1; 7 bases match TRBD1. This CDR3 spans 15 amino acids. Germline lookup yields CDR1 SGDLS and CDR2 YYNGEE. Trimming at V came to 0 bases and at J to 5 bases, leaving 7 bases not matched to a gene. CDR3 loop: CASSVENRGGTEAFF. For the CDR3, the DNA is TGTGCCAGCAGCGTAGAGAACAGGGGCGGAACTGAAGCTTTCTTT.

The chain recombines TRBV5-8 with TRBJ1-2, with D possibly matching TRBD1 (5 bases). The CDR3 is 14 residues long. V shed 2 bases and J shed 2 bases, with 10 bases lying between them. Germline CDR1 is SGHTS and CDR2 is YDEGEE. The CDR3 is CASSFRGENYGYTF. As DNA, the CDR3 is TGTGCCAGCAGCTTTCGGGGGGAGAACTATGGCTACACCTTC.

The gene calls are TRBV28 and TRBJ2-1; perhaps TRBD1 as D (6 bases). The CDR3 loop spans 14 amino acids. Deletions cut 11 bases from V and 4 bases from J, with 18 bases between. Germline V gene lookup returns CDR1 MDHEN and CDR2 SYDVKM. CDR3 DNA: TGTGCCGCCAAATCCCCGGGACAATACAATGAGCAGTTCTTC. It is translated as CAAKSPGQYNEQFF.

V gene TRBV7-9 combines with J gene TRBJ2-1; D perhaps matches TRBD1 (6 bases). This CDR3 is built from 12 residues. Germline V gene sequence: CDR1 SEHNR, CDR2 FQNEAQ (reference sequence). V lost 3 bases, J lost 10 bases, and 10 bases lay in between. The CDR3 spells CASSFPGDEQFF. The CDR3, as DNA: TGTGCCAGCAGCTTCCCAGGGGACGAGCAGTTCTTC.

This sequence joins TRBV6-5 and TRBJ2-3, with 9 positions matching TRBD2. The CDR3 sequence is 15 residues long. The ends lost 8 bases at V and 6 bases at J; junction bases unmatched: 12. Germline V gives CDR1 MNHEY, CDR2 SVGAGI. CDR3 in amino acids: CASSLAGGLSDTQYF. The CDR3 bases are TGTGCCAGCTCCTTGGCGGGAGGGCTTTCGGATACGCAGTATTTT.

CDR3 in amino acids: CSVDRGWGYTF. CDR3 sequence (DNA): TGCAGCGTCGACAGGGGTTGGGGCTACACCTTC. This chain uses TRBV29-1 with TRBJ1-2; 8 bases match TRBD1. The CDR3 length is 11 residues. Germline CDR1 reads SQVTM; CDR2 reads ANQGSEA. V was pared by 6 bases and J by 8 bases, with 5 bases of the junction left unmatched.

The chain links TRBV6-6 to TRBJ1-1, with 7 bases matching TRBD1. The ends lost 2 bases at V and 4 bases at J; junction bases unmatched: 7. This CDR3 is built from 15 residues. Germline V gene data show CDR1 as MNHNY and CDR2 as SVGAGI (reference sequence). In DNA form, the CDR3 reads TGTGCCAGCAGTTACCGGACAGGCCCCACCACTGAAGCTTTCTTT. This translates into CASSYRTGPTTEAFF.

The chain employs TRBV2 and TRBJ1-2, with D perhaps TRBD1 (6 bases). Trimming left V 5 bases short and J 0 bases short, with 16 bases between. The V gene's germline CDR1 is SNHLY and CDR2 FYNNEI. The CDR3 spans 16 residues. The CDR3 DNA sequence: TGTGCCAGCAGTAGGGGGTCCCTCCTGACTAACTATGGCTACACCTTC. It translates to CASSRGSLLTNYGYTF.

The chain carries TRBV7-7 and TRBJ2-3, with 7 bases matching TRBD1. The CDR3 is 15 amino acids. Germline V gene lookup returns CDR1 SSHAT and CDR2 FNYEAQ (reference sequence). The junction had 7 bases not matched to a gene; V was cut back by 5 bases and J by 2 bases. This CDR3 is CASSPGQESTDTQYF. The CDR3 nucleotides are TGTGCCAGCAGCCCAGGACAGGAGTCCACAGATACGCAGTATTTT.

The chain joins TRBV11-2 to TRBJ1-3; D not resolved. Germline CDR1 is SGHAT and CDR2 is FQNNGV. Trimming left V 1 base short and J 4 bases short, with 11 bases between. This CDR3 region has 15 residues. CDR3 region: CASSLVVGYGNTIYF. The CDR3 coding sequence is TGTGCCAGCAGCTTAGTGGTGGGCTACGGAAACACCATATATTTT.

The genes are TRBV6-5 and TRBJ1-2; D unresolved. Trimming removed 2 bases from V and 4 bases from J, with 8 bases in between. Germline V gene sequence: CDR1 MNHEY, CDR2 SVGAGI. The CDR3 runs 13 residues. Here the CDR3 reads CASSYGQVYGYTF. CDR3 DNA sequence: TGTGCCAGCAGTTACGGGCAAGTCTATGGCTACACCTTC.

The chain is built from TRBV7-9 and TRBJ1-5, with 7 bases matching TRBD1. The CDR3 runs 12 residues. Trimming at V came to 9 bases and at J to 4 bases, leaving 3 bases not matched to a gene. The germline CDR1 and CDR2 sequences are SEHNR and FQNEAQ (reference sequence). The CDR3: CASAQGNQPQHF. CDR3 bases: TGTGCCAGTGCACAGGGGAATCAGCCCCAGCATTTT.

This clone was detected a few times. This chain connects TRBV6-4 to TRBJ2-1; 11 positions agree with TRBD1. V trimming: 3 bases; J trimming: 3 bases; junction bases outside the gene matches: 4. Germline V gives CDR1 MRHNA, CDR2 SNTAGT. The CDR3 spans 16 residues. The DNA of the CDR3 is TGTGCCAGCAGTGAAAAGGGGACAGGGGGCTACAATGAGCAGTTCTTC. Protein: CASSEKGTGGYNEQFF.

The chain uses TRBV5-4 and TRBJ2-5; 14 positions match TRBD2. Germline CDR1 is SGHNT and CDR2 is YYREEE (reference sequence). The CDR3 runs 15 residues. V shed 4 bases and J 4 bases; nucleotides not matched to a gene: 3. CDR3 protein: CASSKTSGGGETQYF. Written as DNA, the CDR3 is TGTGCCAGCAGCAAGACTAGCGGGGGGGGAGAGACCCAGTACTTC.

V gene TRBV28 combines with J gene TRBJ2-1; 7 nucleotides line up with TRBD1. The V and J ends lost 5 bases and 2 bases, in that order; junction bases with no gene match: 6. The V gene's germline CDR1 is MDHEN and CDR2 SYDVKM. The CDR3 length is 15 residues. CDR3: CASSIRDRTYNEQFF. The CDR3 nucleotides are TGTGCCAGCAGTATCCGGGACAGAACCTACAATGAGCAGTTCTTC.

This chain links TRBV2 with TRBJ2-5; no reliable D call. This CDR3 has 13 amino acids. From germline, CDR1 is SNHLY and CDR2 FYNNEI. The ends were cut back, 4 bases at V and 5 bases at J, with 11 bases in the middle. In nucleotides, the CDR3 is TGTGCCAGCAGTGTCCTAGATAGGGAGACCCAGTACTTC. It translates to CASSVLDRETQYF.